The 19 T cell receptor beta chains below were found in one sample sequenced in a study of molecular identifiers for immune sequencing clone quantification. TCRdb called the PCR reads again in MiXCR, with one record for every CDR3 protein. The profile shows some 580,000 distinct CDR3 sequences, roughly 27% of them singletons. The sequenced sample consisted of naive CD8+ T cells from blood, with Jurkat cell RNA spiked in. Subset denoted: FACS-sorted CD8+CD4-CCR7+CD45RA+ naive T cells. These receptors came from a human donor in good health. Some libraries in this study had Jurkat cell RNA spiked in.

The CDR3 is CATYNRNTGELFF. The CDR3 nucleotides are TGTGCCACATACAACCGAAACACCGGGGAGCTGTTTTTT. The genes are TRBV28 and TRBJ2-2; D not certain. V was trimmed by 10 bases and J by 2 bases, leaving 11 bases between them. Germline values: CDR1 MDHEN, CDR2 SYDVKM. This CDR3 comprises 13 residues.

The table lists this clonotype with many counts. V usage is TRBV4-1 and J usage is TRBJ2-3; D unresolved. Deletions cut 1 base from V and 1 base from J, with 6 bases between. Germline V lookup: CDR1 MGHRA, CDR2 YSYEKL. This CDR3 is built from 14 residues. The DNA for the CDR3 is TGCGCCAGCAGCCAAGCTGGGGGCACAGATACGCAGTATTTT. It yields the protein CASSQAGGTDTQYF.

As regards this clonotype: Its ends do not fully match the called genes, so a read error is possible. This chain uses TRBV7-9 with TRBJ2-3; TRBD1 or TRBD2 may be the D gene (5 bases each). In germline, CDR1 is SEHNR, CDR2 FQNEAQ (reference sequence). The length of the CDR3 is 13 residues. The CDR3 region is CVSSFPGTLAQYF. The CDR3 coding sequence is TGTGTCAGCAGCTTCCCGGGGACCTTAGCGCAGTATTTT.

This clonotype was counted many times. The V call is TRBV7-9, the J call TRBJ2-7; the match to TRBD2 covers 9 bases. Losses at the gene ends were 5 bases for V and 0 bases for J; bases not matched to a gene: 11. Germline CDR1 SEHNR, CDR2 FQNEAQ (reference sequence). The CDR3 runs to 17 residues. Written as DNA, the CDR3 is TGTGCCAGCAGCCAGGCGGCTAGCGGGATTAGCTCCTACGAGCAGTACTTC. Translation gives CASSQAASGISSYEQYF. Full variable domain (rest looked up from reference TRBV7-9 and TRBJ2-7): DTGVSQNPRHKITKRGQNVTFRCDPISEHNRLYWYRQTLGQGPEFLTYFQNEAQLEKSRLLSDRFSAERPKGSFSTLEIQRTEQGDSAMYLCASSQAASGISSYEQYFGPGTRLTVT.

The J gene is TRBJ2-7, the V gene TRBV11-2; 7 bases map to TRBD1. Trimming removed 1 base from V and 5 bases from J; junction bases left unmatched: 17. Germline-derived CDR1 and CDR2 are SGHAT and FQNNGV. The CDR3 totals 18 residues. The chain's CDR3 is CASSLGSRWRQGLHEQYF. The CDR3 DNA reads TGTGCCAGCAGCTTAGGGTCTAGGTGGAGACAGGGCCTTCACGAGCAGTACTTC. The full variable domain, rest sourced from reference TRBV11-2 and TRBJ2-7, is EAGVAQSPRYKIIEKRQSVAFWCNPISGHATLYWYQQILGQGPKLLIQFQNNGVVDDSQLPKDRFSAERLKGVDSTLKIQPAKLEDSAVYLCASSLGSRWRQGLHEQYFGPGTRLTVT.

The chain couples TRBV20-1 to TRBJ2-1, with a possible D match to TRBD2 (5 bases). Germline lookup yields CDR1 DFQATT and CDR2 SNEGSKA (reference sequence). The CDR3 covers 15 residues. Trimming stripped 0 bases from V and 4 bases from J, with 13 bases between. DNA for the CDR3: TGCAGTGCTAGAGATGTGGAGGCGGCGTACAATGAGCAGTTCTTC. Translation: CSARDVEAAYNEQFF.

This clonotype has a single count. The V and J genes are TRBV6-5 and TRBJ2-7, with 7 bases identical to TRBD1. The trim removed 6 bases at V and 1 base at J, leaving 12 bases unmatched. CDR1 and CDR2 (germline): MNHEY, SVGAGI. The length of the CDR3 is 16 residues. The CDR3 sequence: CASSYERTGRSYEQYF. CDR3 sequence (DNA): TGTGCCAGCAGCTACGAACGGACAGGTCGTTCCTACGAGCAGTACTTC.

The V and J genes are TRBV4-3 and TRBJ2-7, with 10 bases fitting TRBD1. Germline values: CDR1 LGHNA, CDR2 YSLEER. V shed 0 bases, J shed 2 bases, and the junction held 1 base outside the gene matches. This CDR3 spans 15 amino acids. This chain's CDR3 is CASSQEGQGTYEQYF. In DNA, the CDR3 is TGCGCCAGCAGCCAAGAGGGACAGGGGACCTACGAGCAGTACTTC.

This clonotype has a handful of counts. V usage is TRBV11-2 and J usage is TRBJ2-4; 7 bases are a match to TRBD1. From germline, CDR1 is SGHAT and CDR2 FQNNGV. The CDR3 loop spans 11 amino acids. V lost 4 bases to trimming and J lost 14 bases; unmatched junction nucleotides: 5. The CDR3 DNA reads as TGTGCCAGCAGCTCGGGGACAGTCAAGTACTTC. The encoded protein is CASSSGTVKYF. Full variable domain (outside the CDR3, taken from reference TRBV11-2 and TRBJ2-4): EAGVAQSPRYKIIEKRQSVAFWCNPISGHATLYWYQQILGQGPKLLIQFQNNGVVDDSQLPKDRFSAERLKGVDSTLKIQPAKLEDSAVYLCASSSGTVKYFGAGTRLSVL.

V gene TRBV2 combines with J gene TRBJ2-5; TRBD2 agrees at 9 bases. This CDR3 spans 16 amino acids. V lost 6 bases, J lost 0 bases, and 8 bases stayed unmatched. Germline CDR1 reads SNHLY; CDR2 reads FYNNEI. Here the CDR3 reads CASSPPAGGNQETQYF. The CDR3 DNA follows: TGTGCCAGCAGCCCCCCAGCGGGGGGTAACCAAGAGACCCAGTACTTC.

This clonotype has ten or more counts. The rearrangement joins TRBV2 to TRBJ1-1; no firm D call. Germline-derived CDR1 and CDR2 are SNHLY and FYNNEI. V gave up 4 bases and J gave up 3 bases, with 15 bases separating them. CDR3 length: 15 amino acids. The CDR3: CASSVPRFGDTEAFF. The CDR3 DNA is TGTGCCAGCAGTGTCCCCAGATTCGGGGACACTGAAGCTTTCTTT.

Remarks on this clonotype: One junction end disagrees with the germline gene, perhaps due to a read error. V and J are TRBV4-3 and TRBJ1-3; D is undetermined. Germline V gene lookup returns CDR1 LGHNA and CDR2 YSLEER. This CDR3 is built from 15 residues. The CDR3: CASNQDRVTGNTIYF. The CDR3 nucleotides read TGCGCCAGCAACCAAGATAGGGTAACGGGAAACACCATATATTTT.

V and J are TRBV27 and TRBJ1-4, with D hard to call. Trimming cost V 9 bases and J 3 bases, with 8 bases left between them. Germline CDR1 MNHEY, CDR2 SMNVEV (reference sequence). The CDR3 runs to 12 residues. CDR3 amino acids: CASCLPNEKLFF. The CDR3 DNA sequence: TGTGCCAGTTGCCTTCCTAATGAAAAACTGTTTTTT.

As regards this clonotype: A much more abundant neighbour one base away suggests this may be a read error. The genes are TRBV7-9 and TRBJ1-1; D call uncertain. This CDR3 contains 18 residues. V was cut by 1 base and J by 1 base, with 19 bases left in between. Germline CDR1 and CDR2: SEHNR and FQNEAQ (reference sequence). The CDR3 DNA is TGTGCCAGCAGCTTAGAAGGCAGTTCTTTCTGGCCGAACACTGAAGCTTTCTTT. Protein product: CASSLEGSSFWPNTEAFF.

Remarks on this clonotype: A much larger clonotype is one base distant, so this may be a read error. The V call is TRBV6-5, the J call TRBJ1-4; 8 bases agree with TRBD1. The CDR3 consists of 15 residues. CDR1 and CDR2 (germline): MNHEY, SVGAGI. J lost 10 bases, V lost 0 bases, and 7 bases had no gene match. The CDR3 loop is CASSYSTGAAVKLFF. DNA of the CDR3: TGTGCCAGCAGTTACTCGACAGGGGCGGCTGTAAAACTGTTTTTT.

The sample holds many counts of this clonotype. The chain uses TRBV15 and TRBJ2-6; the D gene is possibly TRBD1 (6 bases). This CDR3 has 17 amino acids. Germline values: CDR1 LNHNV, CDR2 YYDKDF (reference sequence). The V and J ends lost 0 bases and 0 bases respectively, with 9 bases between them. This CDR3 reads CATSRDDRSSGANVLTF. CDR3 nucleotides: TGTGCCACCAGCAGAGACGACAGGAGCTCTGGGGCCAACGTCCTGACTTTC.

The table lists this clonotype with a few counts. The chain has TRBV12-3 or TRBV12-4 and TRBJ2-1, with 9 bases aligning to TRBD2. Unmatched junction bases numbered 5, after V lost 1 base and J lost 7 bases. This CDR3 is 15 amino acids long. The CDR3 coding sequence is TGTGCCAGCAGTTTAGGACTAGCGGTTTCAAATGAGCAGTTCTTC. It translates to CASSLGLAVSNEQFF.

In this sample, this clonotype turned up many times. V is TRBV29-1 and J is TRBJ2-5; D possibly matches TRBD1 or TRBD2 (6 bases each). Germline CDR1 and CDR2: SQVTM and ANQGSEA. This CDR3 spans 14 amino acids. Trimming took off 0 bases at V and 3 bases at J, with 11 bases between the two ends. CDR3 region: CSVEDWGAEETQYF. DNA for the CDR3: TGCAGCGTTGAAGATTGGGGGGCAGAAGAGACCCAGTACTTC.

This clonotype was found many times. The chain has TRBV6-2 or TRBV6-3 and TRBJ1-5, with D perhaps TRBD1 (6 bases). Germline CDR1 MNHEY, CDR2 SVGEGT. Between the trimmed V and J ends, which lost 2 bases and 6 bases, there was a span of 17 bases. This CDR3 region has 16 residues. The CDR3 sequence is CASSYRNQGKGQPQHF. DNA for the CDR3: TGTGCCAGCAGTTACCGAAATCAGGGGAAGGGTCAGCCCCAGCATTTT.